Presented here are 6 T cell receptor beta chains from one specimen sequenced in a study of blood T cell repertoires in COVID-19. The assay was immunoSEQ multiplex PCR, and TCRdb's table has in-frame clones only and misses some. Of 290,000 or so clones in the sample, approximately 82% are singletons; the top ten hold over 4%. The specimen was PBMCs or T cells enriched from blood (not recorded which). These receptors originate from a middle-aged man who had been exposed to COVID-19.

This chain connects TRBV7-2 to TRBJ1-3; a weak D match, TRBD1 (6 bases). Trimming stripped 0 bases from V and 2 bases from J, with 17 bases between. Germline CDR1 is SGHTA and CDR2 is FQGNSA. There are 18 residues in the CDR3. The CDR3: CASSLAGSRGGTGNTIYF. The CDR3 DNA follows: TGTGCCAGCAGCTTAGCGGGGTCCAGGGGAGGGACTGGAAACACCATATATTTT.

The genes are TRBV3-1 (or the pseudogene TRBV3-2) and TRBJ1-1, with 12 bases aligning to TRBD1. The germline V gene encodes CDR1 LGHDT and CDR2 YNNKEL (reference sequence). Trimming at V came to 4 bases and at J to 10 bases, leaving 7 bases not matched to a gene. The CDR3 is made up of 14 amino acids. DNA for the CDR3: TGTGCCAGCAGCCCGGGGACAGGGGGCCGTGTAGCTTTCTTT. Translation: CASSPGTGGRVAFF.

This chain joins TRBV24-1 and TRBJ2-1; 7 nucleotides match TRBD2. J gave up 6 bases and V 5 bases, and 9 bases lay outside the gene matches. In germline, CDR1 is KGHDR, CDR2 SFDVKD. CDR3 length: 15 amino acids. In nucleotides, the CDR3 is TGTGCCACCAGTGGTGGGAGGGCCTCGCCCAATGAGCAGTTCTTC. Its translation: CATSGGRASPNEQFF.

V usage is TRBV30 and J usage is TRBJ2-5; possibly TRBD1 for D (6 bases). CDR3 length: 14 residues. V gave up 3 bases and J gave up 5 bases, with 16 bases separating them. The germline V gene has CDR1 GTSNPN and CDR2 SVGIG (reference sequence). The CDR3 spells CAWRGASRRETQYF. As DNA, the CDR3 is TGTGCCTGGAGGGGGGCGTCAAGGAGGGAGACCCAGTACTTC. Filled out from reference TRBV30 and TRBJ2-5, the complete variable domain reads SQTIHQWPATLVQPVGSPLSLECTVEGTSNPNLYWYRQAAGRGLQLLFYSVGIGQISSEVPQNLSASRPQDRQFILSSKKLLLSDSGFYLCAWRGASRRETQYFGPGTRLLVL.

This clone appeared a single time. The chain is built from TRBV18 and TRBJ1-1; D unclear. V lost 2 bases, J lost 0 bases, and 7 bases lay in between. Germline lookup yields CDR1 KGHSH and CDR2 LQKENI. This CDR3 is 14 amino acids long. The CDR3 region has the DNA TGTGCCAGCTCACCATCCCGCGTGAACACTGAAGCTTTCTTT. The encoded protein is CASSPSRVNTEAFF.

The chain links TRBV7-2 to TRBJ2-7, with D perhaps TRBD2 (7 bases). The ends were cut back, 5 bases at V and 2 bases at J, with 13 bases in the middle. The CDR3 sequence is 14 residues long. Germline V gene lookup returns CDR1 SGHTA and CDR2 FQGNSA. The CDR3 DNA follows: TGTGCCAGCAGCGGGGGCGGGAGCACCTACGAGCAGTACTTC. Translating gives CASSGGGSTYEQYF.